This T cell receptor (beta chain) stems from a study of T-cell reconstitution after alpha-beta-depleted transplantation in children. The V segment lost 4 bases and the J segment 4 bases; nucleotides outside the gene matches: 2. Germline V CDR1 and CDR2: DFQATT, SNEGSKA (reference sequence). The CDR3 loop spans 12 amino acids. A TCRbeta library incorporating unique molecular identifiers was prepared. MiXCR, run by TCRdb on the PCR reads, gives a single entry per CDR3 protein. The sample consists of about 690,000 distinct CDR3 sequences, around 16% of them appearing once. This clonotype was seen repeatedly, ten times or more.

This TCR was recovered from a human donor who donated a stem cell graft to a child with acute myeloid leukemia. This sample comprised PBMCs from the stem cell graft donor, obtained from the stem cell graft. The rearrangement links TRBV20-1 to TRBJ1-2, with 8 nucleotides matching TRBD1. The CDR3 is CSAIDRGYGYTF. In DNA form, the CDR3 reads TGCAGTGCTATTGACAGGGGCTATGGCTACACCTTC.